This T cell receptor beta chain came from a study of shared clonotypes between healthy human individuals. Study details: CD4 naive and memory got three plates each, CD8 naive two, CD8 memory one.

The CD8 memory sample joined CD45RO+ cells and CCR7-negative CD45RA+ cells. The assay was immunoSEQ multiplex PCR, and TCRdb's table has in-frame clones only and misses some. The sample holds more than 550,000 clones; less than 95% are singletons and the top ten take 34%. The source of this sequence is a young man in good health. Some clones in this sample may be carry-over from other donors' samples. What was sequenced was memory CD8+ T cells from PBMCs. Subset denoted: CD45RO+ cells pooled with CCR7-negative TemRA cells.

CDR3 DNA: TGTGCCAGCAGTTATTGGCGAGACTACAATGAGCAGTTCTTC. Translated, it gives CASSYWRDYNEQFF. V is TRBV28 and J is TRBJ2-1; D uncertain. CDR1 is MDHEN, CDR2 SYDVKM, per germline. The CDR3 runs to 14 residues. Trimming took 4 bases from V and 3 from J, leaving 10 bases between them.